The next 25 T cell receptor beta chains were all read from a single sample in a study of blood T cell repertoires in COVID-19. Sequencing used immunoSEQ multiplex PCR; TCRdb keeps in-frame clones, though not all of them. The profile shows some 250,000 clones, approximately 90% of them singletons. Specimen: peripheral blood. Every receptor here comes from a woman between 40 and 50 years old who had recovered from COVID-19.

The rearrangement joins TRBV29-1 to TRBJ1-4; D is perhaps TRBD1 (5 bases). The CDR3 spans 13 residues. Looked up from germline, CDR1 is SQVTM and CDR2 is ANQGSEA. V lost 1 base and J lost 7, with 10 bases in between. CDR3 amino acids: CSVEVGPGEKLFF. The CDR3 DNA follows: TGCAGCGTTGAAGTGGGGCCGGGTGAAAAACTGTTTTTT.

The chain links TRBV30 to TRBJ1-5; D ambiguous. Trimming shortened V by 3 bases and J by 2 bases, and 8 bases separated the two germline ends. This CDR3 spans 13 amino acids. Germline lookup yields CDR1 GTSNPN and CDR2 SVGIG (reference sequence). In DNA, the CDR3 is TGTGCCTGGAGGGGCGTGGGCAATCAGCCCCAGCATTTT. It specifies CAWRGVGNQPQHF.

The rearrangement joins TRBV19 to TRBJ2-2; 9 bases line up with TRBD2. J was trimmed by 3 bases and V by 7 bases; bases with no gene match: 6. The CDR3 spans 15 residues. The germline CDR1 and CDR2 sequences are LNHDA and SQIVND (reference sequence). The CDR3: CASTIAGAHTGELFF. Here the CDR3 DNA reads TGTGCCAGTACCATAGCGGGGGCCCACACCGGGGAGCTGTTTTTT.

The V and J genes are TRBV2 and TRBJ2-3; unclear D gene. The CDR3 totals 14 residues. Germline V gives CDR1 SNHLY, CDR2 FYNNEI. V lost 5 bases and J 1 base, leaving 10 bases between the germline ends. The CDR3 is CASSSLTRTDTQYF. The CDR3 bases are TGTGCCAGCAGTTCACTCACGCGCACAGATACGCAGTATTTT.

The rearrangement joins TRBV10-3 to TRBJ2-5; D is perhaps TRBD2 (5 bases). The CDR3 totals 13 residues. Germline V gives CDR1 ENHRY, CDR2 SYGVKD. V lost 8 bases, J lost 5 bases, and 15 bases lay in between. CDR3: CAIADGGGETQYF. The CDR3 bases are TGTGCCATCGCGGACGGAGGTGGGGAGACCCAGTACTTC.

The chain joins TRBV27 to TRBJ2-2, with 7 nucleotides matching TRBD1. V trimming: 5 bases; J trimming: 7 bases; junction bases outside the gene matches: 10. This CDR3 region has 15 residues. Germline CDR1 MNHEY, CDR2 SMNVEV (reference sequence). This CDR3 reads CASSPRTGRGGELFF. Written as DNA, the CDR3 is TGTGCCAGCAGTCCCCGGACAGGACGGGGCGGGGAGCTGTTTTTT.

The chain has TRBV24-1 and TRBJ2-7, with TRBD2 identical over 8 bases. Germline V gives CDR1 KGHDR, CDR2 SFDVKD. J lost 3 bases, V lost 6 bases, and 3 bases had no gene match. The CDR3 has 13 residues. The CDR3 region is CATSRGGDYEQYV. CDR3 nucleotides: TGTGCCACCAGTCGGGGGGGAGACTACGAGCAGTACGTC.

This sequence joins TRBV5-8 and TRBJ2-5, with 8 nucleotides matching TRBD2. Trimming removed 4 bases from V and 5 bases from J; junction bases left unmatched: 10. CDR1 is SGHTS, CDR2 YDEGEE, per germline. The CDR3 runs 15 residues. CDR3 amino acids: CASSNGTRAGETQYF. In DNA form, the CDR3 reads TGTGCCAGCAGCAACGGGACTAGGGCCGGTGAGACCCAGTACTTC.

The V gene is TRBV6-2 or TRBV6-3, the J gene TRBJ2-6, with unresolved D. The germline gives CDR1 MNHEY, CDR2 SVGEGT. This CDR3 is built from 18 residues. V lost 5 bases and J 1 base, leaving 18 bases between the germline ends. This CDR3 reads CASSQHSPTLSGANVLTF. The CDR3 DNA reads TGTGCCAGCAGTCAGCACAGCCCCACCTTATCTGGGGCCAACGTCCTGACTTTC.

This chain's CDR3 is CASQGPTGDPNYGYTF. CDR3 nucleotides: TGTGCCAGTCAGGGCCCCACGGGGGACCCTAACTATGGCTACACCTTC. The V gene is TRBV19, the J gene TRBJ1-2; D is possibly TRBD1 (5 bases). CDR1 and CDR2 from the germline V gene are LNHDA and SQIVND (reference sequence). The CDR3 length is 16 residues. The V gene lost 8 bases and the J gene lost 0 bases, with 19 bases spanning the gap.

The chain links TRBV24-1 to TRBJ2-2, with a possible D match to TRBD1 (5 bases). Between the trimmed V and J ends, which lost 6 bases and 1 base, there was a span of 8 bases. The length of the CDR3 is 14 residues. The germline V gene has CDR1 KGHDR and CDR2 SFDVKD. The CDR3 protein is CATSPRENTGELFF. The CDR3 coding sequence is TGTGCCACCAGTCCCAGGGAGAACACCGGGGAGCTGTTTTTT.

The chain joins TRBV3-1 (or the pseudogene TRBV3-2) to TRBJ2-1; TRBD2 matches at 11 bases. CDR3 length: 17 amino acids. The germline V gene has CDR1 LGHDT and CDR2 YNNKEL (reference sequence). J was trimmed by 9 bases and V by 3 bases; bases with no gene match: 13. The CDR3 DNA follows: TGTGCCAGCAGCCACCCTACGACTAGCGGGACGCCCGGTGAGCAGTTCTTC. It specifies CASSHPTTSGTPGEQFF.

This chain links TRBV6-1 with TRBJ2-7, with TRBD2 as a possible D gene (6 bases). From germline, CDR1 is MNHNS and CDR2 SASEGT. Trimming removed 1 base at V and 5 bases at J, with 9 bases between. The CDR3 spans 13 residues. CDR3 residues: CASSEGGGDEQYF. In DNA form, the CDR3 reads TGTGCCAGCAGTGAAGGGGGAGGCGACGAGCAGTACTTC.

This sequence joins TRBV30 and TRBJ1-1, with D maybe TRBD1 (5 bases). CDR1 is GTSNPN, CDR2 SVGIG, per germline (reference sequence). The ends were cut back, 6 bases at V and 7 bases at J, with 21 bases in the middle. The CDR3 runs 14 residues. The CDR3 nucleotides read TGTGCCTGTAGGAAGGGGACCCCCGGGAGTGAAGCTTTCTTT. Its protein is CACRKGTPGSEAFF.

DNA for the CDR3: TGCAGCGTTGGTGGCCGACTCCTCACAGATACGCAGTATTTT. Residues: CSVGGRLLTDTQYF. The V and J genes are TRBV29-1 and TRBJ2-3; D unresolved. V lost 4 bases to trimming and J lost 2 bases, with 13 bases between them. This CDR3 spans 14 amino acids. Germline values: CDR1 SQVTM, CDR2 ANQGSEA.

The rearrangement uses TRBV19 and TRBJ1-5, with a weak D call TRBD1 (6 bases). The CDR3 is 13 amino acids. The germline CDR1 and CDR2 sequences are LNHDA and SQIVND (reference sequence). The V end was cut by 6 bases, the J end by 6 bases, with 12 bases between. CDR3 region: CASRPQGSQPQHF. The CDR3 nucleotides are TGTGCCAGTAGACCACAGGGCAGTCAGCCCCAGCATTTT. Supplemented by reference TRBV19 and TRBJ1-5, the full variable domain reads DGGITQSPKYLFRKEGQNVTLSCEQNLNHDAMYWYRQDPGQGLRLIYYSQIVNDFQKGDIAEGYSVSREKKESFPLTVTSAQKNPTAFYLCASRPQGSQPQHFGDGTRLSIL.

The chain uses TRBV9 and TRBJ1-2; 7 nucleotides match TRBD1. The CDR3 is 16 amino acids. The ends lost 0 bases at V and 4 bases at J; junction bases unmatched: 9. Germline V gene sequence: CDR1 SGDLS, CDR2 YYNGEE. CDR3 coding DNA: TGTGCCAGCAGCGTAGCCCCGGGACAGCAAGGCTATGGCTACACCTTC. Its protein product is CASSVAPGQQGYGYTF.

The V gene is TRBV18, the J gene TRBJ2-7, with 8 positions matching TRBD2. The CDR3 contains 14 residues. Trimming removed 1 base from V and 2 bases from J; junction bases left unmatched: 1. Germline-derived CDR1 and CDR2 are KGHSH and LQKENI. In DNA, the CDR3 is TGTGCCAGCTCACCACTTAGCGGGACCTACGAGCAGTACTTC. Protein sequence: CASSPLSGTYEQYF.

The chain combines TRBV5-4 with TRBJ2-1; D might be TRBD1 (8 bases). Trimming stripped 7 bases from V and 4 bases from J, with 21 bases between. Germline V CDR1 and CDR2: SGHNT, YYREEE (reference sequence). CDR3 length: 16 residues. The CDR3 sequence: CASQGGQGGQYNEQFF. CDR3 coding DNA: TGTGCCAGCCAAGGAGGACAGGGAGGGCAATACAATGAGCAGTTCTTC.

This chain joins TRBV5-6 and TRBJ2-1; the match to TRBD2 covers 8 bases. The CDR3 extends over 16 amino acids. The ends lost 0 bases at V and 3 bases at J; junction bases unmatched: 5. CDR1 is SGHDT, CDR2 YYEEEE, per germline. The CDR3 protein is CASSLGPGTSYNEQFF. The CDR3 nucleotides read TGTGCCAGCAGCTTGGGCCCCGGGACTAGCTACAATGAGCAGTTCTTC.

The chain joins TRBV18 to TRBJ2-6; D may be TRBD2 (6 bases). Between the trimmed V and J ends, which lost 1 base and 3 bases, there was a span of 10 bases. Looked up from germline, CDR1 is KGHSH and CDR2 is LQKENI. This CDR3 region has 16 residues. CDR3 sequence: CASSPRGLGGANVLTF. The CDR3 nucleotides read TGTGCCAGCTCACCACGGGGACTTGGTGGGGCCAACGTCCTGACTTTC.

This rearrangement joins TRBV6-5 to TRBJ1-2, with D uncertain. The CDR3 covers 13 residues. CDR1 and CDR2 from the germline V gene are MNHEY and SVGAGI. Trimming left V 5 bases short and J 4 bases short, with 11 bases between. The chain's CDR3 is CASSPVLAYGYTF. CDR3 DNA: TGTGCCAGCAGTCCGGTCCTCGCCTATGGCTACACCTTC.

V is TRBV11-3 and J is TRBJ1-1; D remains ambiguous. The germline CDR1 and CDR2 sequences are SGHNT and YENEEA. Trimming took 4 bases from V and 5 from J, leaving 14 bases between them. The CDR3 contains 14 residues. The CDR3 nucleotides read TGTGCCAGCAGCTCCTTCTTACCAGAAACTGAAGCTTTCTTT. Its translation is CASSSFLPETEAFF.

This clone showed up just once. The gene calls are TRBV7-2 and TRBJ2-1, with D possibly matching TRBD2 (5 bases). Trimming cost V 3 bases and J 10 bases, with 10 bases left between them. Germline assignment: CDR1 SGHTA and CDR2 FQGNSA. This CDR3 region has 12 residues. The CDR3, as DNA: TGTGCCAGCAGCTTTCCAGGCGGGGAGCAGTTCTTC. This codes for CASSFPGGEQFF.

The rearrangement links TRBV27 to TRBJ1-5; D is possibly TRBD1 (5 bases). Trimming took 3 bases from V and 5 from J, leaving 11 bases between them. The germline CDR1 and CDR2 sequences are MNHEY and SMNVEV (reference sequence). The CDR3 extends over 14 amino acids. CDR3 sequence reads: CASSFRGGDQPQHF. For the CDR3, the DNA is TGTGCCAGCAGTTTTAGGGGCGGGGATCAGCCCCAGCATTTT.